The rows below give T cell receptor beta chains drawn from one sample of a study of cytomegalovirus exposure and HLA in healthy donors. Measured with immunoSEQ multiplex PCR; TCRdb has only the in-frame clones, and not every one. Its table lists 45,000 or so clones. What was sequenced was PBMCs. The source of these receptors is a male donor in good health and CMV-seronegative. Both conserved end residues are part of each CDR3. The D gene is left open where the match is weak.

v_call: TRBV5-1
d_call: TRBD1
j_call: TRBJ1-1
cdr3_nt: TGCGCCAGCACCCGAGGACAGGGCGAAGTGTCGAACACTGAAGCTTTCTTT
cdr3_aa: CASTRGQGEVSNTEAFF

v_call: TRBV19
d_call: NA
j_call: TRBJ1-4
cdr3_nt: TGTGCCAGTAGTATGGGACAACCTAATGAAAAACTGTTTTTT
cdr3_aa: CASSMGQPNEKLFF

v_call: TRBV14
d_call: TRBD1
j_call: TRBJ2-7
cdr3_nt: TGTGCCAGCAGCGGACAGGGGAACGAGCAGTACTTC
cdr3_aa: CASSGQGNEQYF

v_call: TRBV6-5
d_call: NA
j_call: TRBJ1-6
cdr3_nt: TGTGCCAGCAGTTTATCCCAGGGATCCCATAATTCACCCCTCCACTTT
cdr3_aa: CASSLSQGSHNSPLHF

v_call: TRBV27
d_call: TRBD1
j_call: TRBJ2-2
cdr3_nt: TGTGCCAGCAAGACAGGGGAGCCCGGGGAGCTGTTTTTT
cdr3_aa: CASKTGEPGELFF

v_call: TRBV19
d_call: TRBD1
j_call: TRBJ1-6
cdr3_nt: TGTGCCAGTAGTCCCCCCCGGGACAGGCCAGAAAAAACCTTT
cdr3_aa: CASSPPRDRPEKTF

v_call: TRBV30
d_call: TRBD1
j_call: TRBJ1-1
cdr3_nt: TGTGCCTGGAGTGTAGGGACAGGAGACACTGAAGCTTTCTTT
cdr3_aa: CAWSVGTGDTEAFF

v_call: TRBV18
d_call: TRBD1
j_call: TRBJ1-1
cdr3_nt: TGTGCCAGCTCGCCCCATCCGGGCACAGGGGGTCTTACTGAAGCTTTCTTT
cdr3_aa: CASSPHPGTGGLTEAFF

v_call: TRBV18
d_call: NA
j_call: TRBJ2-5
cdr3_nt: TGTGCCAGCTCACCAGGTACAGGCCAAGAGACCCAGTACTTC
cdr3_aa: CASSPGTGQETQYF

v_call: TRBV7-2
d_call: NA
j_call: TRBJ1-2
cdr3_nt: TGTGCCAGCAGCTTAGAAGGCAGCTTGGGGCGGGGCTACACCTTC
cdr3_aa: CASSLEGSLGRGYTF

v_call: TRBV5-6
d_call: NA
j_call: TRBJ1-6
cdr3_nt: TGTGCCAGCAGCTTCAACACAGACGCCGGCGCCTATAATTCACCCCTCCACTTT
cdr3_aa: CASSFNTDAGAYNSPLHF

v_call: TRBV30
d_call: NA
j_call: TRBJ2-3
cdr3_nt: TGTGCCTGGAGTGCAGGAGGGGCTTTGGCAGATACGCAGTATTTT
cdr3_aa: CAWSAGGALADTQYF

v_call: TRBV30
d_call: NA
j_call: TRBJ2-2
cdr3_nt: TGTGCCTGGGCTACCACGGGACTGAACACCGGGGAGCTGTTTTTT
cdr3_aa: CAWATTGLNTGELFF

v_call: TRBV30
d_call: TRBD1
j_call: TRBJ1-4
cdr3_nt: TGTGCCTGGAGCGACAGGGTTGGGGCTAATGAAAAACTGTTTTTT
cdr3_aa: CAWSDRVGANEKLFF

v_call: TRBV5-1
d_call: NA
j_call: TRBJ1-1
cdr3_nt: TGCGCCAGCAGCTTCGGCACTGAAGCTTTCTTT
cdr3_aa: CASSFGTEAFF

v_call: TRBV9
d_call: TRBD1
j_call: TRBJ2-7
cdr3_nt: TGTGCCAGCAGCGTCCGGACAGGAACCAACTACGAGCAGTACTTC
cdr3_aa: CASSVRTGTNYEQYF

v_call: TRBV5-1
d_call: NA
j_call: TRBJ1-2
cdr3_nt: TGCGCCAGCAGCTTGGGTGGACAGTCGATTCTTGACTATGGCTACACCTTC
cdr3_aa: CASSLGGQSILDYGYTF